Here is one TCR beta chain with its context. The identical CDR3 is also encoded by other nucleotide sequences in the sample. This sample was included in a study of OX40 agonist ivuxolimab in advanced cancers. Study background: The group had a mean age of about 64 years, ranged from roughly 23 to 90, and was just under 85% male.

The CDR3 loop spans 12 amino acids. V lost 1 base and J 8 bases, leaving 8 bases between the germline ends. Germline V gene lookup returns CDR1 MNHEY and CDR2 SVGAGI. The table came from immunoSEQ multiplex PCR; TCRdb's copy has only in-frame clones and leaves some out. Of about 60,000 clones in the sample, about 88% were seen once. The receptor was derived from an adult with an advanced solid tumor such as melanoma, head and neck, liver or kidney cancer. V and J are TRBV6-5 and TRBJ1-2, with D tentatively TRBD1 (5 bases). The sample in question was CD4+ or CD8+ T cells sorted from blood, obtained in a trial of the OX40 agonist ivuxolimab. The CDR3 spells CASSYWGGGYTF. CDR3 coding DNA: TGTGCCAGCAGTTACTGGGGGGGAGGCTACACCTTC.